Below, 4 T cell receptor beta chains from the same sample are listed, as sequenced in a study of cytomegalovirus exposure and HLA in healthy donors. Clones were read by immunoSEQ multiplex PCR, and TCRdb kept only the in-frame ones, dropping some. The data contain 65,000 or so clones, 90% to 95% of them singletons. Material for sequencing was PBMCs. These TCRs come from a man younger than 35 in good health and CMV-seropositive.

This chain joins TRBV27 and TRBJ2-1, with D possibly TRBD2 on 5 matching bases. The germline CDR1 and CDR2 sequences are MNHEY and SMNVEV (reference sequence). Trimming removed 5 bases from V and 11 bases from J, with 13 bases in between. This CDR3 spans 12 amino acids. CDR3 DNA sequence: TGTGCCAGCAGTCTAGAGGGATATAAGCAGTTCTTC. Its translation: CASSLEGYKQFF.

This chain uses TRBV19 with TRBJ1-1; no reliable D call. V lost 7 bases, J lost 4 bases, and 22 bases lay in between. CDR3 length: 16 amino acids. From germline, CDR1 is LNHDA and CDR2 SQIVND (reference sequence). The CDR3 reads CASIPRAGLEVTEAFF. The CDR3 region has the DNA TGTGCCAGTATTCCGAGGGCAGGATTGGAGGTCACTGAAGCTTTCTTT. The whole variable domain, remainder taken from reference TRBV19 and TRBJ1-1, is DGGITQSPKYLFRKEGQNVTLSCEQNLNHDAMYWYRQDPGQGLRLIYYSQIVNDFQKGDIAEGYSVSREKKESFPLTVTSAQKNPTAFYLCASIPRAGLEVTEAFFGQGTRLTVV.

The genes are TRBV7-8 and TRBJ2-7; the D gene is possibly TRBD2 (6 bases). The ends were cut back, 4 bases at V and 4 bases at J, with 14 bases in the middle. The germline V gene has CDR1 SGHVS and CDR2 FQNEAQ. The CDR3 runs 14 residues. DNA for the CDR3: TGTGCCAGCAGCTCCGGGACTCAAATATACGAGCAGTACTTC. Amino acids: CASSSGTQIYEQYF.

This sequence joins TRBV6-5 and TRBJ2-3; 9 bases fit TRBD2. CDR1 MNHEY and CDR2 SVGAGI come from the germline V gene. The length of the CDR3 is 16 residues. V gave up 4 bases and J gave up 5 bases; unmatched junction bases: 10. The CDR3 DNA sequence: TGTGCCAGCAGTTTGAAGACTAGCGGACATTTAGATACGCAGTATTTT. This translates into CASSLKTSGHLDTQYF.